The present T cell receptor beta chain was sequenced within a study of cytomegalovirus exposure and HLA in healthy donors. Study summary: Clustering assigned 70% to 90% of the approximately 400 genotyped donors to the Caucasian-associated ancestry cluster. Study-wide results and caveats: Rare sequences made up most TCRs, while some public TCRs were found in many donors.

Remarks on this clone: Antigen: not known.

The PCR made use of 60 Vbeta and 13 Jbeta primers. Some clones are missing from TCRdb's copy, which holds only in-frame ones; the method was immunoSEQ multiplex PCR. This table holds some 150,000 clones, 60% to 80% found once. This CDR3 spans 16 amino acids. V lost 1 base, J lost 5 bases, and 11 bases stayed unmatched. Per the germline V gene, CDR1 is MNHNS and CDR2 is SASEGT. Sequencing used PBMCs. V is TRBV6-1 and J is TRBJ2-7; 7 nucleotides match TRBD1. This sequence originates from a man in his forties or fifties in good health and CMV-seronegative. The CDR3 sequence: CASSEESLRGLDEQYF. CDR3 nucleotide sequence: TGTGCCAGCAGTGAAGAGTCGTTAAGGGGGCTAGACGAGCAGTACTTC.